The 3 T cell receptor beta chains below come from one sample, sequenced in a study of blood T cell repertoires in COVID-19. Here immunoSEQ multiplex PCR was the method, and the copy in TCRdb shows in-frame clones only, minus some. There are roughly 100,000 clones in the sample; approximately 91% occur only once, and 4.2% lies in the top ten. Sequenced material: peripheral blood. The receptors were sampled from a man aged 18 to 35 with acute or convalescent COVID-19.

The J gene is TRBJ1-3, the V gene TRBV2; possibly TRBD1 for D (5 bases). Germline CDR1 is SNHLY and CDR2 is FYNNEI. The CDR3 contains 15 residues. Between the trimmed V and J ends, which lost 4 bases and 3 bases, there was a span of 13 bases. CDR3 in DNA: TGTGCCAGCAGTGTGGTGGTAGGGGTTGGAAACACCATATATTTT. Protein: CASSVVVGVGNTIYF.

This chain uses TRBV5-5 with TRBJ2-2; the D is unclear. V lost 2 bases to trimming and J lost 1 base, with 6 bases between them. Germline CDR1 is SGHKS and CDR2 is YYEKEE (reference sequence). This CDR3 region has 14 residues. The CDR3 is CASSFEENTGELFF. The CDR3 nucleotides read TGTGCCAGCAGCTTTGAGGAGAACACCGGGGAGCTGTTTTTT. Full variable domain (outside the CDR3, taken from reference TRBV5-5 and TRBJ2-2): DAGVTQSPTHLIKTRGQQVTLRCSPISGHKSVSWYQQVLGQGPQFIFQYYEKEERGRGNFPDRFSARQFPNYSSELNVNALLLGDSALYLCASSFEENTGELFFGEGSRLTVL.

The rearrangement joins TRBV5-1 to TRBJ1-2, with D perhaps TRBD1 (6 bases). The germline gives CDR1 SGHRS, CDR2 YFSETQ. This CDR3 region has 14 residues. With 4 bases removed from V and 2 bases from J, the gap between germline ends came to 12 bases. CDR3 sequence (DNA): TGCGCCAGCAGCCCTATAGACAGGAACTATGGCTACACCTTC. Protein: CASSPIDRNYGYTF.